This TCR beta chain was retrieved from a study of cytomegalovirus exposure and HLA in healthy donors. Study-wide findings and caveats: Trimming of TCR beta V- and J-genes showed a link, identified in a later analysis, to a missense DCLRE1C variant.

The PCR had 60 Vbeta and 13 Jbeta primers. Profiled with immunoSEQ multiplex PCR; TCRdb holds only in-frame clones, not every one. The repertoire holds 130,000 to 150,000 clones, with around 77% as singletons. Remarks on this clone: Its antigen is undetermined.

Germline V gene data show CDR1 as SGDLS and CDR2 as YYNGEE. V lost 4 bases, J lost 1 base, and 12 bases lay in between. The CDR3 is 14 amino acids. This sequence originates from a man younger than 30 in good health and CMV-seronegative. This chain connects TRBV9 to TRBJ2-7; a possible D gene is TRBD1 (6 bases). Sequenced input: PBMCs. CDR3 residues: CASSPRDNSYEQYF. CDR3 bases: TGTGCCAGCAGCCCCCGGGACAATTCCTACGAGCAGTACTTC.